Below, 28 T cell receptor beta chains from the same sample are listed, as sequenced in a study of CD8+ T cells in alopecia areata. Treatment meaning: oral pan-JAK inhibitor, 5-10 mg twice daily. Reverse transcription of extracted RNA yielded cDNA, which provided the sequencing template. Some clones are missing from TCRdb's copy, which holds only in-frame ones; the method was immunoSEQ multiplex PCR. Of 190,000 or so clones in the sample, 58% were seen once. Here the sequenced sample was CD4+ T cells sorted from blood, taken at week 24, from a patient treated with tofacitinib. These receptors were collected from a human donor with alopecia areata.

This clone was found a few times. The chain couples TRBV5-4 to TRBJ2-5; 10 bases align to TRBD2. The germline V gene encodes CDR1 SGHNT and CDR2 YYREEE (reference sequence). J lost 6 bases, V lost 0 bases, and 5 bases had no gene match. The CDR3 has 15 amino acids. Here the CDR3 reads CASSLAAGGQKTQYF. CDR3 sequence (DNA): TGTGCCAGCAGCTTGGCAGCGGGGGGGCAGAAGACCCAGTACTTC.

This clone is a singleton in its sample. This rearrangement joins TRBV30 to TRBJ1-2, with D hard to call. The CDR3 is 15 amino acids. The V gene's germline CDR1 is GTSNPN and CDR2 SVGIG (reference sequence). V gave up 4 bases and J gave up 8 bases, with 23 bases separating them. The CDR3 loop is CAWNTATTARGGYTF. In DNA, the CDR3 is TGTGCCTGGAATACGGCTACCACGGCCCGAGGGGGCTACACCTTC.

This clone appeared a few times. The chain employs TRBV5-6 and TRBJ2-3; 9 positions agree with TRBD1. Germline V gene data show CDR1 as SGHDT and CDR2 as YYEEEE. The junction had 6 bases not matched to a gene; V was cut back by 4 bases and J by 0 bases. The CDR3 totals 16 residues. In DNA, the CDR3 is TGTGCCAGCAGCCAAATACAGGGGGCTAGCACAGATACGCAGTATTTT. This gives the protein CASSQIQGASTDTQYF.

There are a few counts of this clone. V and J are TRBV5-4 and TRBJ1-3; D is undetermined. This CDR3 is 15 amino acids long. V was cut by 4 bases and J by 4 bases, with 15 bases left in between. CDR1 SGHNT and CDR2 YYREEE come from the germline V gene (reference sequence). CDR3 sequence: CASSQDPDLGNTIYF. The CDR3 nucleotides read TGTGCCAGCAGCCAGGACCCGGATCTGGGAAACACCATATATTTT.

CDR3 loop: CASSQEIVQRTNTEAFF. Written as DNA, the CDR3 is TGTGCCAGCAGCCAAGAAATAGTCCAGAGGACGAACACTGAAGCTTTCTTT. The chain couples TRBV4-2 to TRBJ1-1; D is uncertain. V shed 0 bases and J shed 1 base, with 15 bases lying between them. The germline gives CDR1 LGHNA, CDR2 YNFKEQ. The CDR3 extends over 17 amino acids.

The chain combines TRBV7-3 with TRBJ1-6, with D perhaps matching TRBD1 (6 bases). This CDR3 region has 15 residues. CDR1 is SGHTA and CDR2 is FQGTGA in the germline V gene. V lost 2 bases and J lost 9, with 14 bases in between. The CDR3 spells CASSLHSGESSPLHF. CDR3 sequence (DNA): TGTGCCAGCAGCTTACATTCAGGGGAGAGTTCACCCCTCCACTTT.

This rearrangement joins TRBV5-1 to TRBJ1-3; 10 bases are a match to TRBD1. The CDR3 extends over 14 amino acids. Germline values: CDR1 SGHRS, CDR2 YFSETQ. After removal of 2 bases from V and 7 bases from J, the junction contained 3 bases not matched to a gene. The CDR3 spells CASSFGDRGNTIYF. The CDR3 nucleotides are TGCGCCAGCAGCTTCGGGGACAGGGGTAACACCATATATTTT. Full variable domain (remainder filled in from reference TRBV5-1 and TRBJ1-3): KAGVTQTPRYLIKTRGQQVTLSCSPISGHRSVSWYQQTPGQGLQFLFEYFSETQRNKGNFPGRFSGRQFSNSRSEMNVSTLELGDSALYLCASSFGDRGNTIYFGEGSWLTVV.

The table lists this clone with a few counts. The chain has TRBV6-6 and TRBJ1-5; possible D gene TRBD1, 5 bases. The CDR3 length is 15 residues. V was clipped by 6 bases and J by 5 bases, with 17 bases between them. Germline CDR1 reads MNHNY; CDR2 reads SVGAGI (reference sequence). CDR3 residues: CASRKTGRDDQPQHF. The CDR3 DNA is TGTGCCAGCAGGAAAACCGGACGGGACGATCAGCCCCAGCATTTT.

This chain joins TRBV5-4 and TRBJ2-7; TRBD1 aligns across 9 bases. The CDR3 loop spans 15 amino acids. CDR1 SGHNT and CDR2 YYREEE come from the germline V gene (reference sequence). V trimming: 4 bases; J trimming: 4 bases; junction bases outside the gene matches: 9. The CDR3 nucleotides read TGTGCCAGCAGCACAGGGACAGGGAGTATATACGAGCAGTACTTC. This sequence encodes CASSTGTGSIYEQYF.

The chain combines TRBV29-1 with TRBJ2-1; 12 nucleotides agree with TRBD1. There are 13 residues in the CDR3. The germline CDR1 and CDR2 sequences are SQVTM and ANQGSEA. V lost 4 bases, J lost 10 bases, and 5 bases stayed unmatched. The CDR3 sequence is CSVAGQGAGEQFF. Written as DNA, the CDR3 is TGCAGCGTTGCGGGACAGGGGGCTGGGGAGCAGTTCTTC.

This chain uses TRBV5-1 with TRBJ2-7; D might be TRBD1 (6 bases). Trimming left V 2 bases short and J 2 bases short, with 14 bases between. Germline loops: CDR1 SGHRS, CDR2 YFSETQ. This CDR3 comprises 15 residues. This chain's CDR3 is CASSFATGSPYEQYF. The DNA for the CDR3 is TGCGCCAGCAGCTTTGCCACAGGGTCTCCCTACGAGCAGTACTTC. Using reference TRBV5-1 and TRBJ2-7 for the parts outside the CDR3, the full variable domain is KAGVTQTPRYLIKTRGQQVTLSCSPISGHRSVSWYQQTPGQGLQFLFEYFSETQRNKGNFPGRFSGRQFSNSRSEMNVSTLELGDSALYLCASSFATGSPYEQYFGPGTRLTVT.

This clone was recorded only once. This may be a read error, as it is one base from a much larger clone. The chain combines TRBV7-8 with TRBJ2-7; 11 bases are shared with TRBD1. The CDR3 has 14 amino acids. The germline gives CDR1 SGHVS, CDR2 FQNEAQ. Unmatched junction bases numbered 2, after V lost 1 base and J lost 6 bases. The CDR3 DNA reads as TGTGCCAGCAGCTTAGGGACAGGGGGCTTCGAGCAGTACTTC. Its translation: CASSLGTGGFEQYF. Variable domain in full (rest from reference TRBV7-8 and TRBJ2-7): GAGVSQSPRYKVAKRGQDVALRCDPISGHVSLFWYQQALGQGPEFLTYFQNEAQLDKSGLPSDRFFAERPEGSVSTLKIQRTQQEDSAVYLCASSLGTGGFEQYFGPGTRLTVT.

J is TRBJ2-5 and V is TRBV6-1; D gene uncertain. Germline V lookup: CDR1 MNHNS, CDR2 SASEGT. CDR3 length: 11 residues. Trimming took off 6 bases at V and 1 base at J, with 3 bases between the two ends. CDR3 nucleotide sequence: TGTGCCAGCAGCCTCCAAGAGACCCAGTACTTC. Translating gives CASSLQETQYF.

This chain connects TRBV4-3 to TRBJ1-1; weak D call: TRBD1 (6 bases). The V end was cut by 2 bases, the J end by 1 base, with 23 bases between. This CDR3 region has 19 residues. The V gene's germline CDR1 is LGHNA and CDR2 YSLEER. CDR3 protein: CASSQNPPVGGRGNTEAFF. CDR3 bases: TGCGCCAGCAGCCAAAATCCTCCTGTCGGGGGGCGCGGGAACACTGAAGCTTTCTTT.

Regarding this clone: This sample also contains other DNA sequences that code for the same CDR3. The rearrangement uses TRBV28 and TRBJ2-7; TRBD2 aligns across 12 bases. Germline V gives CDR1 MDHEN, CDR2 SYDVKM. J was trimmed by 3 bases and V by 4 bases; bases with no gene match: 4. The CDR3 runs 15 residues. For the CDR3, the DNA is TGTGCCAGCAGTTCAGGACTAGCGGGGAGCTACGAGCAGTACTTC. This codes for CASSSGLAGSYEQYF.

This chain connects TRBV6-5 to TRBJ2-2; D possibly corresponds to TRBD2 (5 bases). The germline V gene encodes CDR1 MNHEY and CDR2 SVGAGI. V dropped 7 bases and J dropped 1 base, with 13 bases sitting between them. The CDR3 extends over 15 amino acids. The CDR3 coding sequence is TGTGCCAGCATGCGGGTACCTGGGAACACCGGGGAGCTGTTTTTT. Protein sequence: CASMRVPGNTGELFF.

This chain connects TRBV7-2 to TRBJ2-7; TRBD1 matches 9 bases. With V trimmed by 3 bases and J by 1 base, 4 bases remained unmatched. Germline CDR1 is SGHTA and CDR2 is FQGNSA. This CDR3 has 15 amino acids. DNA of the CDR3: TGTGCCAGCAGCTTGCCCGGGACAGGGTCCTACGAGCAGTACTTC. Translating it yields CASSLPGTGSYEQYF.

This clone was counted between two and nine times. This chain joins TRBV11-2 and TRBJ2-1; 10 positions agree with TRBD2. Germline V gives CDR1 SGHAT, CDR2 FQNNGV. The CDR3 extends over 17 amino acids. Losses at the gene ends were 4 bases for V and 9 bases for J; bases not matched to a gene: 15. Here the CDR3 reads CASSSQPPSGRGGEQFF. The DNA for the CDR3 is TGTGCCAGCAGCTCCCAACCACCTAGCGGGAGAGGGGGTGAGCAGTTCTTC.

The chain couples TRBV28 to TRBJ1-2; 10 nucleotides match TRBD1. The CDR3 extends over 16 amino acids. CDR1 is MDHEN, CDR2 SYDVKM, per germline. Trimming removed 1 base from V and 7 bases from J; junction bases left unmatched: 9. CDR3 sequence reads: CASSLSSRQGAGGYTF. CDR3 nucleotides: TGTGCCAGCAGTTTATCCTCCCGACAGGGGGCGGGTGGCTACACCTTC.

This chain's CDR3 is CASSLDQGDQPQHF. In nucleotides, the CDR3 is TGCGCCAGCAGCTTGGATCAGGGAGATCAGCCCCAGCATTTT. The chain has TRBV5-1 and TRBJ1-5, with D perhaps TRBD1 (5 bases). With 0 bases removed from V and 5 bases from J, the gap between germline ends came to 9 bases. CDR1 is SGHRS, CDR2 YFSETQ, per germline. This CDR3 has 14 amino acids.

About this clone: Compared with germline, one end of the junction differs, possibly owing to a read error. The CDR3 DNA is TGTGCCAGCAGCCTAGAGGGGAACACTGAAGCTTTCTTT. It is translated as CASSLEGNTEAFF. The V gene is TRBV11-2, the J gene TRBJ1-1; D gene uncertain. This CDR3 spans 13 amino acids. CDR1 and CDR2 from the germline V gene are SGHAT and FQNNGV.

This chain uses TRBV19 with TRBJ2-5; no clear D. The CDR3 loop spans 12 amino acids. The V gene's germline CDR1 is LNHDA and CDR2 SQIVND (reference sequence). Trimming removed 7 bases from V and 5 bases from J, with 11 bases in between. The CDR3 DNA is TGTGCCAGTAATACCTACGGGGAGACCCAGTACTTC. Translation gives CASNTYGETQYF.

The chain links TRBV6-5 to TRBJ2-7; 9 nucleotides align to TRBD1. Trimming took 5 bases from V and 4 from J; bases not matched to a gene: 6. The CDR3 spans 14 residues. Germline loops: CDR1 MNHEY, CDR2 SVGAGI. This CDR3 reads CASSLYRGPYEQYF. For the CDR3, the DNA is TGTGCCAGCAGTCTTTACAGGGGGCCGTACGAGCAGTACTTC.

The chain joins TRBV9 to TRBJ1-1; D remains unclear. V shed 0 bases and J shed 10 bases, with 13 bases lying between them. Germline V gene lookup returns CDR1 SGDLS and CDR2 YYNGEE. The CDR3 consists of 13 residues. The DNA for the CDR3 is TGTGCCAGCAGCGTAGATGTGGAGGGCAGAGCTTTCTTT. It yields the protein CASSVDVEGRAFF. Supplemented by reference TRBV9 and TRBJ1-1, the full variable domain reads DSGVTQTPKHLITATGQRVTLRCSPRSGDLSVYWYQQSLDQGLQFLIQYYNGEERAKGNILERFSAQQFPDLHSELNLSSLELGDSALYFCASSVDVEGRAFFGQGTRLTVV.

The J gene is TRBJ2-3, the V gene TRBV11-3; no reliable D call. Trimming left V 5 bases short and J 10 bases short, with 16 bases between. From germline, CDR1 is SGHNT and CDR2 YENEEA. The CDR3 totals 13 residues. Written as DNA, the CDR3 is TGTGCCAGCAGCCCTGACTCAGGTCTGGCGCAGTATTTT. Translating gives CASSPDSGLAQYF.

The V gene is TRBV29-1, the J gene TRBJ2-7; tentative D call: TRBD1 (5 bases). Germline V gene sequence: CDR1 SQVTM, CDR2 ANQGSEA. This CDR3 is built from 13 residues. Trimming left V 7 bases short and J 3 bases short, with 16 bases between. The CDR3 nucleotides are TGCAGCGCCCGAACAGGCTTCCACTACGAGCAGTACTTC. It encodes CSARTGFHYEQYF.

CDR3 loop: CASSQKISEETQYF. In DNA form, the CDR3 reads TGCGCCAGCAGCCAAAAAATTTCGGAAGAGACCCAGTACTTC. The chain recombines TRBV4-1 with TRBJ2-5, with no clear D. The CDR3 consists of 14 residues. Germline V gives CDR1 MGHRA, CDR2 YSYEKL. Trimming took 2 bases from V and 3 from J, leaving 10 bases between them.

For this clone: Distinct nucleotide sequences in the sample also encode this CDR3. The chain is built from TRBV9 and TRBJ2-5, with D uncertain. The V end was cut by 0 bases, the J end by 4 bases, with 7 bases between. From germline, CDR1 is SGDLS and CDR2 YYNGEE. The CDR3 consists of 13 residues. CDR3 nucleotides: TGTGCCAGCAGCGTAGGGGTCGGAGAGACCCAGTACTTC. Amino acids: CASSVGVGETQYF. The full variable domain, its missing parts supplied by reference TRBV9 and TRBJ2-5, is DSGVTQTPKHLITATGQRVTLRCSPRSGDLSVYWYQQSLDQGLQFLIQYYNGEERAKGNILERFSAQQFPDLHSELNLSSLELGDSALYFCASSVGVGETQYFGPGTRLLVL.